What follows describes a single TCR beta chain. The data were taken from a study of blood T cell repertoires in COVID-19. In the study overall: COVID-19 samples from acute and convalescent phases originated in the United States, Italy and Spain. T cells, B-cell-depleted T cells, or PBMCs provided the cDNA or gDNA that served as material.

The table came from immunoSEQ multiplex PCR; TCRdb's copy has only in-frame clones and leaves some out. The sample has more than 300,000 clones; roughly nine tenths are singletons. Recruits, aged roughly 18 to 95 years, lived in 24 US areas. Cohort placement rested on clinical history that participants reported themselves. The V gene's germline CDR1 is SGHNT and CDR2 YYREEE (reference sequence). This CDR3 has 15 amino acids. The trim removed 0 bases at V and 6 bases at J, leaving 6 bases unmatched. This sequence joins TRBV5-4 and TRBJ2-7; 10 nucleotides align to TRBD1. The clonotype originates from a woman in her 30s who had been exposed to COVID-19. The specimen sequenced was PBMCs or T cells enriched from blood (not recorded which). The CDR3 DNA reads as TGTGCCAGCAGCTTGGCTCCGGGACAGGGGAGCGAGCAGTACTTC. Translation: CASSLAPGQGSEQYF.